The 23 T cell receptor beta chains reported below all come from one sample, sequenced in a study of shared clonotypes between healthy human individuals. Assay used: immunoSEQ multiplex PCR; TCRdb lists only in-frame clones, some missing. The sample shows 2 million to 3 million clones, 93% of them seen only once. The sample comprised naive CD4+ T cells from PBMCs. Indicated subset: CD45RA+ positively selected. These TCRs come from a man between 18 and 29 years old in good health. Some clones in this sample may be carry-over from other donors' samples.

The chain carries TRBV7-9 and TRBJ2-7; the D gene is possibly TRBD1 (5 bases). V lost 3 bases, J lost 9 bases, and 9 bases lay in between. The V gene's germline CDR1 is SEHNR and CDR2 FQNEAQ (reference sequence). The CDR3 consists of 11 residues. The CDR3 nucleotides are TGTGCCAGCAGCTTGAGTGGGGCGCAGTACTTC. This codes for CASSLSGAQYF.

The chain carries TRBV28 and TRBJ1-2; 9 nucleotides line up with TRBD1. V trimming: 1 base; J trimming: 8 bases; junction bases outside the gene matches: 11. Germline V lookup: CDR1 MDHEN, CDR2 SYDVKM. The CDR3 sequence is 16 residues long. The CDR3 reads CASSLSGTGKLGGYTF. The CDR3, as DNA: TGTGCCAGCAGTTTATCCGGGACAGGGAAGCTTGGGGGCTACACCTTC.

The rearrangement joins TRBV6-6 to TRBJ2-3; D unresolved. CDR3 length: 16 amino acids. Germline CDR1 is MNHNY and CDR2 is SVGAGI (reference sequence). V lost 0 bases and J 3 bases, leaving 13 bases between the germline ends. CDR3 sequence (DNA): TGTGCCAGCAGTTACTCGAGTAGCTCTCCTACAGATACGCAGTATTTT. This codes for CASSYSSSSPTDTQYF.

V is TRBV14 and J is TRBJ1-1, with TRBD1 as a possible D gene (5 bases). V lost 1 base and J 5 bases, leaving 17 bases between the germline ends. This CDR3 is built from 16 residues. The germline CDR1 and CDR2 sequences are SGHDN and FVKESK. The CDR3 protein is CASSQVGGTLGTEAFF. In DNA form, the CDR3 reads TGTGCCAGCAGCCAAGTGGGGGGGACCCTAGGAACTGAAGCTTTCTTT.

This clone was picked up one time. This chain uses TRBV18 with TRBJ2-7, with TRBD1 matching over 9 bases. The trim removed 6 bases at V and 3 bases at J, leaving 9 bases unmatched. CDR3 size: 15 residues. The V gene's germline CDR1 is KGHSH and CDR2 LQKENI. This CDR3 is CASSPGQGGGYEQYF. Written as DNA, the CDR3 is TGTGCCAGCTCCCCGGGACAGGGTGGCGGCTACGAGCAGTACTTC.

The chain couples TRBV5-1 to TRBJ2-1; perhaps TRBD2 as D (6 bases). Trimming took off 3 bases at V and 6 bases at J, with 19 bases between the two ends. The CDR3 spans 16 residues. Germline-derived CDR1 and CDR2 are SGHRS and YFSETQ. The CDR3 sequence is CASSSRLVEFSNEQFF. The CDR3 nucleotides read TGCGCCAGCAGCTCCCGACTAGTAGAGTTCAGCAATGAGCAGTTCTTC.

J is TRBJ1-1 and V is TRBV5-1; 8 bases are a match to TRBD1. The V gene's germline CDR1 is SGHRS and CDR2 YFSETQ. The CDR3 is 14 amino acids. V shed 3 bases, J shed 5 bases, and the junction held 6 bases outside the gene matches. The CDR3 DNA reads TGCGCCAGCAGCTATTGGACAGGGAGTACTGAAGCTTTCTTT. Translation: CASSYWTGSTEAFF.

The chain is built from TRBV5-1 and TRBJ2-5, with 11 nucleotides matching TRBD2. Germline loops: CDR1 SGHRS, CDR2 YFSETQ. The CDR3 is made up of 15 amino acids. J gave up 5 bases and V 2 bases, and 5 bases lay outside the gene matches. This chain's CDR3 is CASSLLAGGPETQYF. DNA for the CDR3: TGCGCCAGCAGCTTATTAGCGGGAGGGCCTGAGACCCAGTACTTC.

This sequence joins TRBV28 and TRBJ1-5; D uncertain. V was shortened by 6 bases and J by 4 bases, with 7 bases between the two germline ends. The CDR3 contains 12 residues. Germline values: CDR1 MDHEN, CDR2 SYDVKM. The CDR3 sequence: CASREQNQPQHF. The CDR3 nucleotides read TGTGCCAGCAGGGAACAGAATCAGCCCCAGCATTTT.

The rearrangement links TRBV5-1 to TRBJ2-5; D is possibly TRBD1 (6 bases). The V and J ends lost 2 bases and 3 bases respectively, with 8 bases between them. Germline V gene data show CDR1 as SGHRS and CDR2 as YFSETQ. This CDR3 contains 13 residues. The CDR3 nucleotides read TGCGCCAGCAGCTTCGCAGGGGAAGAGACCCAGTACTTC. Translated, it gives CASSFAGEETQYF.

The chain carries TRBV7-2 and TRBJ2-7; TRBD1 matches 9 bases. The CDR3 spans 15 residues. Germline CDR1 reads SGHTA; CDR2 reads FQGNSA. J lost 3 bases, V lost 5 bases, and 8 bases had no gene match. Here the CDR3 DNA reads TGTGCCAGCAGCGCACCCGGGACAGGGAACTACGAGCAGTACTTC. It specifies CASSAPGTGNYEQYF.

This chain connects TRBV6-5 to TRBJ2-1; D could derive from TRBD1 or TRBD2 (5 bases each). The CDR3 spans 14 residues. Trimming removed 11 bases from V and 4 bases from J, with 18 bases in between. The germline V gene encodes CDR1 MNHEY and CDR2 SVGAGI. CDR3 nucleotides: TGTGCCTACCCCGTCGAGGGGATTTACAATGAGCAGTTCTTC. It encodes CAYPVEGIYNEQFF.

This rearrangement joins TRBV7-9 to TRBJ2-1; D possibly corresponds to TRBD2 (6 bases). This CDR3 comprises 14 residues. V was pared by 4 bases and J by 8 bases, with 15 bases between. The V gene's germline CDR1 is SEHNR and CDR2 FQNEAQ (reference sequence). The CDR3 here is CASSSLRRDHEQFF. The CDR3 coding sequence is TGTGCCAGCAGCTCACTGAGGCGGGACCATGAGCAGTTCTTC.

The rearrangement joins TRBV7-8 to TRBJ2-7, with D tentatively TRBD1 (5 bases). In germline, CDR1 is SGHVS, CDR2 FQNEAQ. The CDR3 runs to 15 residues. V lost 5 bases to trimming and J lost 0 bases, with 14 bases between them. The CDR3 here is CASSPQGGYSYEQYF. The CDR3 bases are TGTGCCAGCAGCCCCCAGGGCGGCTACTCCTACGAGCAGTACTTC. Together with reference TRBV7-8 and TRBJ2-7, the CDR3 gives the full variable domain: GAGVSQSPRYKVAKRGQDVALRCDPISGHVSLFWYQQALGQGPEFLTYFQNEAQLDKSGLPSDRFFAERPEGSVSTLKIQRTQQEDSAVYLCASSPQGGYSYEQYFGPGTRLTVT.

The chain joins TRBV10-3 to TRBJ2-4; TRBD2 aligns across 10 bases. The CDR3 sequence is 20 residues long. The germline V gene has CDR1 ENHRY and CDR2 SYGVKD. The trim removed 0 bases at V and 1 base at J, leaving 12 bases unmatched. The CDR3 here is CAISESPGVAGGGAKNIQYF. For the CDR3, the DNA is TGTGCCATCAGTGAGTCCCCCGGGGTAGCGGGAGGAGGTGCCAAAAACATTCAGTACTTC.

The rearrangement links TRBV4-3 to TRBJ1-1; D is unclear. CDR3 length: 14 amino acids. Trimming pared 1 base from V and 1 base from J, leaving 7 bases between. Germline lookup yields CDR1 LGHNA and CDR2 YSLEER. CDR3 sequence (DNA): TGCGCCAGCAGCCAAGGGAGCCGGAACACTGAAGCTTTCTTT. It specifies CASSQGSRNTEAFF.

CDR3 residues: CASSGDRGGYTF. The CDR3 DNA is TGTGCCAGCAGCGGAGACAGGGGGGGCTACACCTTC. The chain uses TRBV9 and TRBJ1-2, with TRBD1 identical over 9 bases. The CDR3 spans 12 residues. The J segment lost 8 bases and the V segment lost 3 bases, leaving 2 bases of the junction unmatched. Germline CDR1 and CDR2: SGDLS and YYNGEE.

As to this clone: The same CDR3 also results from other DNA sequences found in this sample. This chain links TRBV28 with TRBJ2-1, with 10 bases aligning to TRBD2. CDR1 is MDHEN and CDR2 is SYDVKM in the germline V gene. The J segment lost 2 bases and the V segment lost 6 bases, leaving 4 bases of the junction unmatched. The CDR3 runs 15 residues. The CDR3, as DNA: TGTGCCAGCAGCTCTAGCGGGAGAACCTACAATGAGCAGTTCTTC. It translates to CASSSSGRTYNEQFF.

This chain connects TRBV5-1 to TRBJ1-2; the match to TRBD1 covers 7 bases. This CDR3 spans 17 amino acids. V shed 4 bases, J shed 8 bases, and the junction held 20 bases outside the gene matches. Germline CDR1 and CDR2: SGHRS and YFSETQ. CDR3 in amino acids: CASSPLPKQGRDKGYTF. As DNA, the CDR3 is TGCGCCAGCAGCCCCCTACCAAAACAGGGGAGAGATAAAGGCTACACCTTC.

The chain employs TRBV6-5 and TRBJ1-1; possibly TRBD1 for D (5 bases). This CDR3 has 15 residues. Germline V CDR1 and CDR2: MNHEY, SVGAGI. V lost 7 bases to trimming and J lost 0 bases, with 15 bases between them. As DNA, the CDR3 is TGTGCCAGCAAAACAACGGGGGGGATGAACACTGAAGCTTTCTTT. It encodes CASKTTGGMNTEAFF.

The chain has TRBV27 and TRBJ2-7, with D maybe TRBD1 (6 bases). There are 13 residues in the CDR3. Germline V gene data show CDR1 as MNHEY and CDR2 as SMNVEV (reference sequence). Trimming removed 7 bases from V and 4 bases from J, with 14 bases in between. The CDR3 DNA reads TGTGCCAGCAAAATGACAGGCAGATACGAGCAGTACTTC. The encoded protein is CASKMTGRYEQYF.

In regard to this clone: It may be a read error: a sequence one base away is much more abundant. The chain couples TRBV6-1 to TRBJ2-5; D not certain. There are 10 residues in the CDR3. The germline V gene encodes CDR1 MNHNS and CDR2 SASEGT. The CDR3 sequence is CASREETQYF. CDR3 in DNA: TGTGCCAGCAGGGAAGAGACCCAGTACTTC.

The rearrangement links TRBV4-1 to TRBJ1-5; D is uncertain. Trimming removed 0 bases at V and 4 bases at J, with 10 bases between. CDR3 length: 15 residues. Per the germline V gene, CDR1 is MGHRA and CDR2 is YSYEKL. CDR3 amino acids: CASSQDDVRNQPQHF. The CDR3 DNA reads TGCGCCAGCAGCCAAGATGATGTCCGAAATCAGCCCCAGCATTTT.